The 23 T cell receptor beta chains below come from one sample, sequenced in a study of blood T cells in healthy people across ages. Together with a sample-barcoded 5' primer, a J-beta primer mix was included in a second PCR lasting about 6 to 11 cycles. Using its own MiXCR run on the 5' RACE reads, TCRdb lists one record per CDR3 protein. This sample has about 1.4 million distinct CDR3 sequences, with roughly 60% found just once. The sequencing sample was made of blood. These receptors originate from a man aged 18 to 35 in good health.

The chain has TRBV4-1 and TRBJ2-1; 9 bases agree with TRBD1. The CDR3 contains 16 residues. V was clipped by 2 bases and J by 8 bases; unmatched bases: 10. Per germline, CDR1 MGHRA and CDR2 YSYEKL. The CDR3: CASSQPGTGIVDEQFF. In DNA form, the CDR3 reads TGCGCCAGCAGCCAACCTGGGACAGGGATTGTGGATGAGCAGTTCTTC.

This clonotype was picked up one time. The J gene is TRBJ2-6, the V gene TRBV7-6, with D perhaps matching TRBD1 or TRBD2 (6 bases each). The length of the CDR3 is 15 residues. Trimming removed 9 bases from V and 2 bases from J, with 14 bases in between. Per the germline V gene, CDR1 is SGHVS and CDR2 is FNYEAQ. The CDR3 nucleotides read TGTGCCAGTAGAAGGGGGGCAACTGGGGCCAACGTCCTGACTTTC. Its protein is CASRRGATGANVLTF.

Concerning this clonotype itself: One junction end disagrees with the germline gene, perhaps due to a read error. The rearrangement links TRBV6-5 to TRBJ2-1, with D uncertain. From germline, CDR1 is MNHEY and CDR2 SVGAGI. The CDR3 length is 13 residues. This CDR3 is CASSDSTPYEQFF. The CDR3 DNA is TGTGCCAGCAGTGACTCGACTCCCTATGAGCAGTTCTTC.

The chain links TRBV21-1 to TRBJ2-1; TRBD2 was called by the table and not checked on the DNA. The J call is doubtful: the DNA matches TRBJ2-7 better. TRBV21-1 has pseudogene status. The CDR3 extends over 17 amino acids. The DNA of the CDR3 is TGTGCCAGCAGCAAAGCGGGAGGCATGAGCTCCTACAATGAGCAGTACTTC. Its translation is CASSKAGGMSSYNEQYF.

This chain joins TRBV29-1 and TRBJ2-1; D is perhaps TRBD2 (5 bases). Trimming removed 1 base from V and 1 base from J, with 11 bases in between. Per the germline V gene, CDR1 is SQVTM and CDR2 is ANQGSEA. This CDR3 region has 15 residues. Here the CDR3 DNA reads TGCAGCGTTGAAGGAGCGGAATCGTCCTACAATGAGCAGTTCTTC. Protein product: CSVEGAESSYNEQFF.

The rearrangement links TRBV5-1 to TRBJ1-1; no clear D gene. The CDR3 sequence is 13 residues long. Germline values: CDR1 SGHRS, CDR2 YFSETQ. V was cut by 0 bases and J by 11 bases, with 14 bases left in between. CDR3 bases: TGCGCCAGCAGCTTGGACCTCTCAGTGGGGGCTTTCTTT. Amino acids: CASSLDLSVGAFF.

The chain carries TRBV7-9 and TRBJ1-1; the D gene is possibly TRBD1 (6 bases). V lost 6 bases, J lost 1 base, and 15 bases lay in between. This CDR3 has 15 residues. Germline values: CDR1 SEHNR, CDR2 FQNEAQ (reference sequence). The CDR3 coding sequence is TGTGCCAGCAGTCCGCAAGGGGGAAAGAACACTGAAGCTTTCTTT. Translation gives CASSPQGGKNTEAFF.

CDR3 protein: CSARVSGDIYEQYF. CDR3 DNA sequence: TGCAGTGCTAGAGTATCAGGGGATATCTACGAGCAGTACTTC. This sequence joins TRBV20-1 and TRBJ2-7, with D possibly being TRBD1 (6 bases). The germline CDR1 and CDR2 sequences are DFQATT and SNEGSKA (reference sequence). CDR3 length: 14 amino acids. The germline V and J ends were trimmed by 1 base and 3 bases, with 13 bases remaining between them.

This clonotype was observed a few times. The rearrangement joins TRBV20-1 to TRBJ2-7; 8 bases map to TRBD2. The DNA end lines up better with TRBJ2-5; the J call may be wrong. The CDR3 spans 12 residues. Per germline, CDR1 DFQATT and CDR2 SNEGSKA (reference sequence). As DNA, the CDR3 is TGCAGTGCTCTGAGCGGGGGAGAGACCCAGTACTTC. It is translated as CSALSGGETQYF.

To note about this clonotype: The junction does not match germline at one end; this may be a read error. J is TRBJ2-7 and V is TRBV19; D is unclear. The DNA end lines up better with TRBJ2-5; the J call may be wrong. The CDR3 spans 14 residues. The V gene's germline CDR1 is LNHDA and CDR2 SQIVND (reference sequence). DNA for the CDR3: TGTGCCGGTAGTATTACGTGGAGAGGAGAGACCCAGTACTTC. Translated: CAGSITWRGETQYF.

This clonotype was picked up a small number of times. The chain uses TRBV13 and TRBJ1-4; possibly TRBD1 for D (6 bases). CDR3 length equals 12 residues. The germline V gene encodes CDR1 PRHDT and CDR2 FYEKMQ (reference sequence). Deletions cut 4 bases from V and 14 bases from J, with 14 bases between. The CDR3 sequence: CASSSRDTELFF. In DNA form, the CDR3 reads TGTGCCAGCAGCTCCCGGGACACTGAGCTGTTTTTT.

The chain links TRBV6-2 or TRBV6-3 to TRBJ2-4; TRBD1 agrees at 7 bases. The length of the CDR3 is 16 residues. The V gene end was trimmed by 5 bases and the J gene end by 0 bases; junction bases not matched to a gene: 7. In germline, CDR1 is MNHEY, CDR2 SVGEGT. The CDR3 region is CASSQGGEIAKNIQYF. The CDR3 nucleotides are TGTGCCAGCAGTCAAGGGGGCGAGATAGCCAAAAACATTCAGTACTTC.

This rearrangement joins TRBV12-3 or TRBV12-4 to TRBJ2-3, with no clear D. This CDR3 region has 15 residues. V lost 6 bases, J lost 3 bases, and 16 bases lay in between. CDR3 DNA: TGTGCCAGCAGGGCCTTATCCCAGGATACAGATACGCAGTATTTT. Encoded protein: CASRALSQDTDTQYF.

J is TRBJ2-3 and V is TRBV30, with 9 positions matching TRBD2. The CDR3 runs 15 residues. CDR1 and CDR2 from the germline V gene are GTSNPN and SVGIG (reference sequence). Trimming took 3 bases from V and 0 from J; bases not matched to a gene: 4. CDR3 sequence: CAWRTGLASTDTQYF. The CDR3 DNA sequence: TGTGCCTGGAGAACGGGACTAGCAAGCACAGATACGCAGTATTTT.

V gene TRBV25-1 combines with J gene TRBJ1-6; the D is unclear. V was pared by 1 base and J by 4 bases, with 11 bases between. In germline, CDR1 is MGHDK, CDR2 SYGVNS. The CDR3 is 16 amino acids. CDR3 sequence (DNA): TGTGCCAGCAGTGAATCTCAAGCGGATTATAATTCACCCCTCCACTTT. Translation: CASSESQADYNSPLHF.

This clonotype was recorded only once. V and J are TRBV5-5 and TRBJ2-7; 8 bases are shared with TRBD2. This CDR3 comprises 15 residues. Per germline, CDR1 SGHKS and CDR2 YYEKEE (reference sequence). V trimming: 1 base; J trimming: 3 bases; junction bases outside the gene matches: 6. CDR3 nucleotides: TGTGCCAGCAGCTTGATCACTAGCGGAGTCTACGAGCAGTACTTC. As protein: CASSLITSGVYEQYF. The whole variable domain, remainder taken from reference TRBV5-5 and TRBJ2-7, is DAGVTQSPTHLIKTRGQQVTLRCSPISGHKSVSWYQQVLGQGPQFIFQYYEKEERGRGNFPDRFSARQFPNYSSELNVNALLLGDSALYLCASSLITSGVYEQYFGPGTRLTVT.

This clonotype was observed at least ten times. The junction does not match germline at one end; this may be a read error. The chain is built from TRBV6-5 and TRBJ2-3, with a weak D call TRBD2 (5 bases). The CDR3 length is 12 residues. Germline CDR1 reads MNHEY; CDR2 reads SVGAGI. The CDR3 DNA sequence: TGCGCCAGCAGTCCGAGCGGAGATACGCAGTATTTT. Protein: CASSPSGDTQYF.

The gene calls are TRBV15 and TRBJ2-7; D is possibly TRBD1 (5 bases). CDR1 LNHNV and CDR2 YYDKDF come from the germline V gene (reference sequence). V shed 0 bases and J shed 5 bases, with 14 bases lying between them. The length of the CDR3 is 15 residues. CDR3 nucleotides: TGTGCCACCAGCAGAGATGGGCAGGGATTCGACGAGCAGTACTTC. Translating gives CATSRDGQGFDEQYF.

As DNA, the CDR3 is TGCGCCAGCAGCCAAGGCTGGGTTAACAGGGTATCCAAAAACATTCAGTACTTC. Translated: CASSQGWVNRVSKNIQYF. V usage is TRBV4-3 and J usage is TRBJ2-4; D may be TRBD1 (6 bases). With 1 base removed from V and 2 bases from J, the gap between germline ends came to 18 bases. The CDR3 is made up of 18 amino acids. Germline-derived CDR1 and CDR2 are LGHNA and YSLEER.

This clonotype showed up many times. V and J are TRBV7-8 and TRBJ1-6, with D perhaps matching TRBD1 (5 bases). Germline lookup yields CDR1 SGHVS and CDR2 FQNEAQ. The CDR3 sequence is 18 residues long. The V end was cut by 5 bases, the J end by 0 bases, with 17 bases between. The CDR3 nucleotides read TGTGCCAGCAGCGTAACCCGGGACGAAAGCTCCTATAATTCACCCCTCCACTTT. Protein sequence: CASSVTRDESSYNSPLHF.

The chain employs TRBV29-1 and TRBJ2-1; 8 bases fit TRBD1. This CDR3 has 15 residues. Looked up from germline, CDR1 is SQVTM and CDR2 is ANQGSEA. The J segment lost 7 bases and the V segment lost 7 bases, leaving 15 bases of the junction unmatched. CDR3 residues: CSAPNPGGRINEQFF. DNA for the CDR3: TGCAGCGCCCCTAACCCAGGGGGCAGGATTAATGAGCAGTTCTTC.

This clonotype was detected once. The V and J genes are TRBV5-1 and TRBJ1-2, with D possibly matching TRBD1 (6 bases). CDR1 is SGHRS, CDR2 YFSETQ, per germline. Trimming pared 7 bases from V and 3 bases from J, leaving 13 bases between. CDR3 length: 13 residues. DNA of the CDR3: TGCGCCAGCGGCACAGGGTTCGACTATGGCTACACCTTC. It yields the protein CASGTGFDYGYTF.

The chain recombines TRBV7-6 with TRBJ2-3; the match to TRBD2 covers 13 bases. Germline CDR1 and CDR2: SGHVS and FNYEAQ. The CDR3 runs 15 residues. The V and J ends lost 8 bases and 7 bases, in that order; junction bases with no gene match: 9. Here the CDR3 DNA reads TGTGCCAGCGCAGGGACTAGCGGGACTGGTAATACGCAGTATTTT. This gives the protein CASAGTSGTGNTQYF.